A selection of T cell receptor beta chains follows, all from one sample in a study of regulatory T cells in long-lasting Graves disease. TCRdb recomputed calls from the multiplex PCR reads with MiXCR, one row per CDR3 protein. Of fewer than 400,000 distinct CDR3 sequences in the sample, over 15% were seen once. Sample: peripheral blood mononuclear cells (PBMCs), taken at new diagnosis, from a patient treated with antithyroid drugs. Every receptor here comes from a female donor with Graves disease. The CDR3 runs from the conserved cysteine through the conserved F or W. The D gene is left open where the match is weak. Where a row states a size, it is once, few, many or the class of an expanded clone; other rows omit it.

j_gene	abundance	v_gene	d_gene	CDR3nt	CDR3aa
TRBJ2-2	-	TRBV6-6	TRBD1	TGTGCCAGCAGTTACTCGACGAGACAGGGTTTCACCGGGGAGCTGTTTTTT	CASSYSTRQGFTGELFF
TRBJ2-1	-	TRBV7-9	TRBD2	TGTGCCAGCAGCGATACCACTAGCGGGGCCAAAACCTCCTACAATGAGCAGTTCTTC	CASSDTTSGAKTSYNEQFF
TRBJ2-1	many	TRBV6-1	TRBD2	TGTGCCAGCAGTCCTCTAGCGGGAGGTGAGCAGTTCTTC	CASSPLAGGEQFF
TRBJ2-7	-	TRBV28	TRBD1	TGTGCCAGCAATGAGTCGGGACAGATCTACGAGCAGTACTTC	CASNESGQIYEQYF
TRBJ2-7	many	TRBV28	-	TGTGCCAGCAGTTTTTATGGCCCCTACGAGCAGTACTTC	CASSFYGPYEQYF
TRBJ2-3	-	TRBV12-3/TRBV12-4	-	TGTGCCAGCAGCCCACCAACAGGAGTGGCAGATACGCAGTATTTT	CASSPPTGVADTQYF
TRBJ1-2	-	TRBV28	TRBD1	TGTGCCAGCAGTTCCCCGGTGGGACAGGGGAACTATGGCTACACCTTC	CASSSPVGQGNYGYTF
TRBJ2-7	many	TRBV19	-	TGTGCCAGTAGGGGCCGGGATCATCGCTACGAGCAGTACTTC	CASRGRDHRYEQYF
TRBJ2-1	-	TRBV3-1	TRBD2	TGTGCCAGCAGCGACATTGGGCTAGCGGACAATGAGCAGTTCTTC	CASSDIGLADNEQFF
TRBJ2-1	many	TRBV7-2	-	TGTGCCAGCTGGGGAACCTACAATGAGCAGTTCTTC	CASWGTYNEQFF
TRBJ2-7	many	TRBV18	TRBD2	TGTGCCAGCTCACCGGCCCGGGGGGACGAGCAGTACTTC	CASSPARGDEQYF
TRBJ2-7	many	TRBV6-1	-	TGTGCCAGCAGTGAAGTGCACGGTACCTACGAGCAGTACTTC	CASSEVHGTYEQYF
TRBJ2-2	many	TRBV10-3	TRBD2	TGTGCCATCATGGGACTAGCGGGGCCGAACACCGGGGAGCTGTTTTTT	CAIMGLAGPNTGELFF
TRBJ1-6	many	TRBV20-1	-	TGCAGTGCTAGAGCCCGCGGGACAACCAATTCACCCCTCCACTTT	CSARARGTTNSPLHF
TRBJ2-3	many	TRBV5-1	TRBD1	TGCGCCAGCAGCTTGGTGACAGGGGCCTACAACACAGATACGCAGTATTTT	CASSLVTGAYNTDTQYF
TRBJ1-1	-	TRBV2	-	TGTGCCAGCAGTGGACATAGAGGGACTGAAGCTTTCTTT	CASSGHRGTEAFF
TRBJ2-7	many	TRBV20-1	TRBD2	TGCAGTGCTAGAGACGTCGTAACTAGCGGGAAATACGAGCAGTACTTC	CSARDVVTSGKYEQYF
TRBJ1-2	many	TRBV18	TRBD1	TGTGCCAGCTCTCCACGGACAGGGGAGAACTATGGCTACACCTTC	CASSPRTGENYGYTF
TRBJ1-1	many	TRBV19	TRBD1	TGTGCCAGTAGGCCGACACAGGGGTGGTACACTGAAGCTTTCTTT	CASRPTQGWYTEAFF
TRBJ2-5	many	TRBV28	-	TGTGCCAGCAGTAGAGTCCCGACTCAAGAGACCCAGTACTTC	CASSRVPTQETQYF
TRBJ2-1	few	TRBV6-1	TRBD2	TGTGCCAGCAGTGGTCGGACTAGCAAAACCTTC	CASSGRTSKTF
TRBJ2-2	many	TRBV15	-	TGTGCCACCGGGGACACTAACACCGGGGAGCTGTTTTTT	CATGDTNTGELFF
TRBJ2-5	many	TRBV28	-	TGTGCCAGCAGTTTCTTTCCCCGGGACGGTCAAGAGACCCAGTACTTC	CASSFFPRDGQETQYF
TRBJ1-2	many	TRBV24-1	-	TGTGCCACCAGTGAGATCGGGGGGTATGGCTACACCTTC	CATSEIGGYGYTF
TRBJ2-3	few	TRBV11-2	-	TGTGCCAGCAGCCCCCCGTTCGAGACAGATACGCAGTATTTT	CASSPPFETDTQYF
TRBJ2-7	-	TRBV20-1	-	TGCAGTGCTAGAAAACGGGACTCCTCCTACGAGCAGTACTTC	CSARKRDSSYEQYF
TRBJ2-5	many	TRBV6-1	-	TGTGCCAGCAGCGGACAGAGAGAAACCCAGTACTTC	CASSGQRETQYF
TRBJ1-2	many	TRBV7-8	TRBD1	TGTGCCAGCAGCCAAGGACAGGGCAGTGGCTACACCTTC	CASSQGQGSGYTF
TRBJ2-3	-	TRBV20-1	TRBD2	TGCAGTGCTAGAAGGACTAGCGGGTGGAGCACAGATACGCAGTATTTT	CSARRTSGWSTDTQYF
TRBJ2-3	many	TRBV5-6	-	TGTGCCAGCAGCTTCCAGAACGCAGATACGCAGTATTTT	CASSFQNADTQYF
TRBJ2-1	many	TRBV11-2	-	TGTGCCAGCAGCTTAATAAGTATGGAGCAGTTCTTC	CASSLISMEQFF
TRBJ2-7	many	TRBV13	-	TGTGCCAGCAGCTCGCTAGGGGAGAGCGCCTACGAGCAGTACTTC	CASSSLGESAYEQYF
TRBJ1-1	many	TRBV12-3/TRBV12-4	-	TGTGCCAGCAGTTTACTGAGACCTACAGATGAAGCTTTCTTT	CASSLLRPTDEAFF
TRBJ2-2	few	TRBV6-5	-	TGTGCCAGCAGTTACGAGATTAGTAACACCGGGGAGCTGTTTTTT	CASSYEISNTGELFF
TRBJ2-1	-	TRBV12-3/TRBV12-4	TRBD2	TGTGCCAGCAGAAAGCGGGAGGGCCATAATGAGCAGTTCTTC	CASRKREGHNEQFF
TRBJ2-3	-	TRBV7-3	-	TGTGCCAGCAGCTCCGAGGCGGGGTCGTGGGATACGCAGTATTTT	CASSSEAGSWDTQYF
TRBJ2-7	-	TRBV11-2	TRBD1	TGTGCCAGCAGGCAACCCCCGGGACAGGGAAACGAGCAGTACTTC	CASRQPPGQGNEQYF
TRBJ2-1	many	TRBV11-3	-	TGTGCCAGCAGCCGGAAAGGGCACAATGAGCAGTTCTTC	CASSRKGHNEQFF
TRBJ2-7	many	TRBV10-2	-	TGCGCCAGCAGACGGGACACCTACGAGCAGTACTTC	CASRRDTYEQYF
TRBJ2-1	few	TRBV6-2/TRBV6-3	TRBD2	TGTGCCAGCAGTGGTCTTAATAGCGGGAGTTCCTCCAATGAGCAGTTCTTC	CASSGLNSGSSSNEQFF
TRBJ2-7	many	TRBV7-9	-	TGTGCCAGCAGCCCTATCGACCAGCGCTCCTCCTACGAGCAGTACTTC	CASSPIDQRSSYEQYF
TRBJ2-7	-	TRBV12-3/TRBV12-4	-	TGTGCCAGCAGTTTATTGTGGGGACCCTACGAGCAGTACTTC	CASSLLWGPYEQYF
TRBJ1-6	many	TRBV18	TRBD1	TGTGCCAGCTCACGCGACAGGGGAGGGGAATCACCCCTCCACTTT	CASSRDRGGESPLHF
TRBJ2-1	-	TRBV2	TRBD2	TGTGCCGGACTAGGTGGGCGGAATGAGCAGTTCTTC	CAGLGGRNEQFF
TRBJ2-6	-	TRBV12-3/TRBV12-4	TRBD2	TGTGCCAGCAGTCCGCTAGCGGGAGCCTCTGGGGCCAACGTCCTGACTTTC	CASSPLAGASGANVLTF
TRBJ1-2	many	TRBV12-3/TRBV12-4	-	TGTGCCAGCAGTTTCAGTTTGGGCGGCTACACCTTC	CASSFSLGGYTF
TRBJ2-1	many	TRBV10-1	TRBD2	TGCGCCAGCAGTGAACTAGCGGGAGGGCCACATGAGCAGTTCTTC	CASSELAGGPHEQFF
TRBJ1-1	many	TRBV30	-	TGTGCCTGGGCCAGGGTGGGGACTGAAGCTTTCTTT	CAWARVGTEAFF
TRBJ2-7	many	TRBV12-3/TRBV12-4	TRBD2	TGTGCCAGCAGTTTTGTAGCGGGAGTACCCTACGAGCAGTACTTC	CASSFVAGVPYEQYF
TRBJ2-7	once	TRBV5-8	-	TGTGCCAGCAGCCTTGACCCGGGACTCACCTACGAGCAGTACTTC	CASSLDPGLTYEQYF
TRBJ2-5	few	TRBV29-1	-	TGCAGCGTCGCCCCCCACCCAGGGTTCCAAGAGACCCAGTACTTC	CSVAPHPGFQETQYF
TRBJ2-1	-	TRBV18	TRBD2	TGTGCCAGCAACGCAAAGAGGACTAGCGGTCTAAATGAGCAGTCCTTC	CASNAKRTSGLNEQSF
TRBJ2-3	many	TRBV20-1	-	TGCAGTGCCACGACAGGAGGCTTTGCGGGCGGGAGCTTGGATACGCAGTATTTT	CSATTGGFAGGSLDTQYF
TRBJ2-7	few	TRBV5-1	TRBD2	TGCGCCAGCCGAATCAGTGGGACTAGCTCGCGCGAGCAGTACTTC	CASRISGTSSREQYF
TRBJ2-3	many	TRBV30	-	TGTGCCTGGAGTACGGGAGAATTGACAGATACGCAGTATTTT	CAWSTGELTDTQYF
TRBJ2-5	-	TRBV7-2	TRBD2	TGTGCCAGCAGACCGTCGGGGGGAACCCTCCAAGAGACCCAGTACTTC	CASRPSGGTLQETQYF
TRBJ1-4	-	TRBV11-1	-	TGTGCCAGCAGCTCGGGGAAGTCAACTAATGAAAAACTGTTTTTT	CASSSGKSTNEKLFF
TRBJ1-5	many	TRBV7-9	-	TGTGCCAGCAGCTTATCAGGGGCAAGGCAGCCCCAGCATTTT	CASSLSGARQPQHF
TRBJ1-3	many	TRBV6-1	-	TGTGCCAGCAGTCAGAGCTCTGGAAACACCATATATTTT	CASSQSSGNTIYF
TRBJ2-7	-	TRBV15	-	TGTGCCACCAGCAGAGAGACGGGTGGTTTCTACGAGCAGTACTTC	CATSRETGGFYEQYF